The sequence of this TCR beta chain was determined in a study of spatial heterogeneity in lung cancer. Study outcomes and limitations: Resection saw ubiquitous expanded tumor TCRs appear in blood more than follow-up did.

Germline CDR1 and CDR2: LGHDT and YNNKEL (reference sequence). Trimming stripped 1 base from V and 10 bases from J, with 11 bases between. The CDR3 totals 14 residues. TCR cDNA molecules each had a unique molecular identifier. TCRdb processed the 5' RACE reads anew with MiXCR; each CDR3 protein has one entry. The sample lists approximately 39,000 distinct CDR3 sequences, 5.8% seen once, with around a tenth in the top ten. On this clonotype: What it binds is unknown.

Regarding time point: sample taken at primary tumor resection. The authors sequenced whole RNA from tumor, nontumor lung or frozen PBMC without sorting. The donor population consisted of under 75 patients with untreated, early-stage non-small cell lung cancer. This chain joins TRBV3-1 and TRBJ1-6; a weak D match, TRBD1 (5 bases). The material sequenced was PBMCs, taken at surgery. This receptor was obtained from a male donor with early-stage non-small cell lung cancer. CDR3 nucleotide sequence: TGTGCCAGCAGCCAAGTGGGAGACAGCTCACCCCTCCACTTT. Its translation is CASSQVGDSSPLHF.